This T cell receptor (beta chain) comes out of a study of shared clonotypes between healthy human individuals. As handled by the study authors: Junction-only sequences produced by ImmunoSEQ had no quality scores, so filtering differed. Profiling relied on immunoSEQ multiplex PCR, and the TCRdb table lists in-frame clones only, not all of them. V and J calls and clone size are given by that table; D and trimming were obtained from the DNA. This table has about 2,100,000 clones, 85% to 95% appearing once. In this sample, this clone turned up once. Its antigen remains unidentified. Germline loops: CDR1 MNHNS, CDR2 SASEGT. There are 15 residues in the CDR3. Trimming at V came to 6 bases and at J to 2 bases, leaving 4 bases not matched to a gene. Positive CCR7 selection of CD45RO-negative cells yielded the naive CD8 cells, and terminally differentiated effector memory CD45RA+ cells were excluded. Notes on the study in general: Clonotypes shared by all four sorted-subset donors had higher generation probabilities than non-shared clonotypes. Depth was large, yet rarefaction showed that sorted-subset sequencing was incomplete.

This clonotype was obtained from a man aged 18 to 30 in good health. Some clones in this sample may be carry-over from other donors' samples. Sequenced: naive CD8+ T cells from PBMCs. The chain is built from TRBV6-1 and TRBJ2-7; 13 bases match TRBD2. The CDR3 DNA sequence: TGTGCCAGCAGGGTGGGACTAGCGGGGACCTACGAGCAGTACTTC. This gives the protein CASRVGLAGTYEQYF.